This T cell receptor beta chain was sequenced in a study of blood T cell repertoires in COVID-19. Study-wide background: COVID-19 samples, acute and convalescent, were from the United States, Italy and Spain. Nucleic acid was either cDNA or gDNA, and it came from T cells, B-cell-depleted T cells, or PBMCs.

The germline V and J ends were trimmed by 3 bases and 7 bases, with 10 bases remaining between them. Germline CDR1 reads SGHRS; CDR2 reads YFSETQ. This CDR3 has 12 residues. Authors' data handling: Amplification of reference gene primers was used by the study to estimate nucleated cell counts. The protocol was immunoSEQ multiplex PCR, while the TCRdb copy is restricted to in-frame clones and leaves out a portion. The DNA gave D and trimming, while V, J and clone size come from that table. The table shows about 110,000 clones, with about 90% occurring only once. The source of this sequence is a woman under 40 with acute or convalescent COVID-19. The sequenced sample was peripheral blood. The chain employs TRBV5-1 and TRBJ1-2; the D is unclear. CDR3: CASSSGTSGYTF. CDR3 DNA sequence: TGCGCCAGCAGCTCCGGTACTAGTGGCTACACCTTC.